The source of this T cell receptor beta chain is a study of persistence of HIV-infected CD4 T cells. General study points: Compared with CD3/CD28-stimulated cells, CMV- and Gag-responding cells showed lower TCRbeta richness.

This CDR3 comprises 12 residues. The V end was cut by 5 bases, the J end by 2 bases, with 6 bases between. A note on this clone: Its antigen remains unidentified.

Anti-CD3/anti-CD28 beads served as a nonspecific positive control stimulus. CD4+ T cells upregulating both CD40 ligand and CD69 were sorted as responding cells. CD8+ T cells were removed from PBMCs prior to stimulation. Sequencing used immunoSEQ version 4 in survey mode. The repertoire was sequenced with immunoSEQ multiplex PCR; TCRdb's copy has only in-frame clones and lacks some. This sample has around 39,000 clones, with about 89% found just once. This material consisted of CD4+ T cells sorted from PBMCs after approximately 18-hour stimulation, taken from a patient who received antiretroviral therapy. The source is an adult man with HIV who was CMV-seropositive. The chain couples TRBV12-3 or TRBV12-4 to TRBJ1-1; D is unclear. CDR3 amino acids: CASSPDNTEAFF. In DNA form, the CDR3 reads TGTGCCAGCAGTCCAGATAACACTGAAGCTTTCTTT.